Shown below are 27 T cell receptor beta chains from a single sample sequenced in a study of siplizumab effects on memory and regulatory T cells. Sequencing used immunoSEQ multiplex PCR; TCRdb keeps in-frame clones, though not all of them. The profile covers about 100,000 clones, with around 92% appearing a single time and 0.15% taken by the ten largest. Sequencing used CD4+ T cells sorted from blood. These receptors were obtained from a human donor in good health.

J is TRBJ1-2 and V is TRBV6-6; TRBD1 matches at 8 bases. Unmatched junction bases numbered 3, after V lost 0 bases and J lost 0 bases. This CDR3 region has 16 residues. CDR1 and CDR2 (germline): MNHNY, SVGAGI (reference sequence). The CDR3 bases are TGTGCCAGCAGTTACTCCGAGACAGGGGCTAACTATGGCTACACCTTC. This gives the protein CASSYSETGANYGYTF.

This chain links TRBV7-9 with TRBJ2-2; 8 nucleotides align to TRBD1. V lost 4 bases to trimming and J lost 4 bases; unmatched junction nucleotides: 11. CDR3 size: 17 residues. CDR1 is SEHNR, CDR2 FQNEAQ, per germline (reference sequence). CDR3 DNA sequence: TGTGCCAGCAGCTCCCCCCTACGGACAGGGCCCACCGGGGAGCTGTTTTTT. This encodes CASSSPLRTGPTGELFF.

This clone was found once. The chain couples TRBV5-1 to TRBJ2-1, with TRBD2 identical over 8 bases. Germline lookup yields CDR1 SGHRS and CDR2 YFSETQ. The CDR3 length is 20 residues. The ends lost 4 bases at V and 0 bases at J; junction bases unmatched: 18. This CDR3 is CASSTSRGALRQYSYNEQFF. CDR3 nucleotides: TGCGCCAGCAGCACCTCGCGGGGGGCTTTACGCCAATACTCCTACAATGAGCAGTTCTTC.

The CDR3 spells CASSRLSSTDTQYF. The CDR3 bases are TGTGCCAGCAGCCGCCTTAGCAGCACAGATACGCAGTATTTT. This chain uses TRBV7-3 with TRBJ2-3; D unclear. Germline V gene lookup returns CDR1 SGHTA and CDR2 FQGTGA. Deletions cut 5 bases from V and 0 bases from J, with 9 bases between. CDR3 length equals 14 residues.

V gene TRBV29-1 combines with J gene TRBJ1-2; D remains unclear. In germline, CDR1 is SQVTM, CDR2 ANQGSEA. The ends were cut back, 5 bases at V and 8 bases at J, with 12 bases in the middle. The CDR3 sequence is 11 residues long. In nucleotides, the CDR3 is TGCAGCGTTCTGCCGGAAGGAGGCTACACCTTC. This translates into CSVLPEGGYTF.

V is TRBV13 and J is TRBJ1-2; D gene uncertain. The CDR3 sequence is 17 residues long. Germline assignment: CDR1 PRHDT and CDR2 FYEKMQ (reference sequence). The germline V and J ends were trimmed by 0 bases and 1 base, with 15 bases remaining between them. The CDR3 region has the DNA TGTGCCAGCAGCTTAGGCGGCAGCCAAATCAATAACTATGGCTACACCTTC. It is translated as CASSLGGSQINNYGYTF.

This chain joins TRBV7-2 and TRBJ2-7, with D perhaps assigned TRBD1 or TRBD2 (5 bases each). This CDR3 spans 16 amino acids. Germline values: CDR1 SGHTA, CDR2 FQGNSA. V lost 4 bases, J lost 3 bases, and 19 bases lay in between. CDR3 nucleotides: TGTGCCAGCAGCTCAACCACCGGGGCACGGGGCTACGAGCAGTACTTC. This codes for CASSSTTGARGYEQYF.

This chain connects TRBV7-9 to TRBJ1-2; 8 nucleotides line up with TRBD1. After removal of 3 bases from V and 10 bases from J, the junction contained 10 bases not matched to a gene. Germline V lookup: CDR1 SEHNR, CDR2 FQNEAQ (reference sequence). The CDR3 has 14 residues. DNA for the CDR3: TGTGCCAGCAGCTTGAGTTCGACAGGGGAGGACTACACCTTC. Protein product: CASSLSSTGEDYTF.

The chain uses TRBV19 and TRBJ1-5, with D possibly matching TRBD1 (5 bases). The germline V gene encodes CDR1 LNHDA and CDR2 SQIVND (reference sequence). This CDR3 comprises 14 residues. V lost 5 bases and J lost 3, with 11 bases in between. CDR3 amino acids: CASSAGHPNQPQHF. The CDR3 DNA sequence: TGTGCCAGTAGTGCCGGACACCCCAATCAGCCCCAGCATTTT.

CDR3 sequence: CASSLIQSPHGYTF. DNA of the CDR3: TGTGCCAGCAGTTTGATTCAGAGTCCCCATGGCTACACCTTC. J is TRBJ1-2 and V is TRBV28; D gene uncertain. V lost 3 bases and J 6 bases, leaving 14 bases between the germline ends. CDR1 is MDHEN, CDR2 SYDVKM, per germline. The CDR3 covers 14 residues.

The chain uses TRBV5-1 and TRBJ1-1; 7 positions agree with TRBD1. Trimming removed 0 bases from V and 4 bases from J; junction bases left unmatched: 6. Germline lookup yields CDR1 SGHRS and CDR2 YFSETQ. There are 15 residues in the CDR3. CDR3 sequence: CASSLGSGGGTEAFF. The CDR3 nucleotides are TGCGCCAGCAGCTTGGGGTCAGGGGGAGGCACTGAAGCTTTCTTT.

J is TRBJ2-5 and V is TRBV7-2, with 8 bases fitting TRBD1. V lost 7 bases to trimming and J lost 1 base; unmatched junction nucleotides: 11. The CDR3 is 16 residues long. CDR1 and CDR2 (germline): SGHTA, FQGNSA. The CDR3 sequence: CASTLNRGAIQETQYF. For the CDR3, the DNA is TGTGCCAGCACCCTAAACAGGGGGGCCATCCAAGAGACCCAGTACTTC. The full variable domain, completed using reference TRBV7-2 and TRBJ2-5, is GAGVSQSPSNKVTEKGKDVELRCDPISGHTALYWYRQSLGQGLEFLIYFQGNSAPDKSGLPSDRFSAERTGGSVSTLTIQRTQQEDSAVYLCASTLNRGAIQETQYFGPGTRLLVL.

The chain uses TRBV7-3 and TRBJ2-1; a possible D gene is TRBD1 (6 bases). Trimming left V 3 bases short and J 0 bases short, with 12 bases between. This CDR3 is built from 16 residues. Looked up from germline, CDR1 is SGHTA and CDR2 is FQGTGA. The CDR3 here is CASSLGGGPSYNEQFF. The CDR3 DNA reads TGTGCCAGCAGCTTGGGTGGGGGCCCCTCCTACAATGAGCAGTTCTTC.

The chain uses TRBV6-6 and TRBJ2-2; D is possibly TRBD1 (5 bases). This CDR3 comprises 13 residues. The germline V gene has CDR1 MNHNY and CDR2 SVGAGI (reference sequence). V was cut by 6 bases and J by 4 bases, with 9 bases left in between. The CDR3 loop is CASRTQATGELFF. Written as DNA, the CDR3 is TGTGCCAGCAGGACACAGGCCACCGGGGAGCTGTTTTTT.

V and J are TRBV7-2 and TRBJ1-3; TRBD1 aligns across 7 bases. The germline V gene has CDR1 SGHTA and CDR2 FQGNSA. With 5 bases clipped from V and 2 bases from J, the junction kept 3 bases outside the gene matches. The length of the CDR3 is 14 residues. The CDR3 sequence: CASSPGTAGNTIYF. The CDR3 DNA sequence: TGTGCCAGCAGCCCCGGGACAGCTGGAAACACCATATATTTT.

The CDR3 spells CASSRPAASGGAVETQYF. The CDR3 region has the DNA TGTGCCAGTAGCCGACCCGCCGCTAGCGGGGGGGCGGTGGAGACCCAGTACTTC. The V gene is TRBV19, the J gene TRBJ2-5; 12 bases line up with TRBD2. J gave up 5 bases and V 6 bases, and 16 bases lay outside the gene matches. The length of the CDR3 is 18 residues. Germline V gene data show CDR1 as LNHDA and CDR2 as SQIVND (reference sequence).

This chain joins TRBV30 and TRBJ1-1, with D hard to call. This CDR3 contains 10 residues. V lost 1 base to trimming and J lost 5 bases, with 2 bases between them. Germline V gives CDR1 GTSNPN, CDR2 SVGIG (reference sequence). The CDR3 loop is CAWSDTEAFF. CDR3 DNA: TGTGCCTGGAGTGATACTGAAGCTTTCTTT.

The chain employs TRBV7-2 and TRBJ2-3; 11 nucleotides line up with TRBD2. The CDR3 contains 16 residues. The germline V gene encodes CDR1 SGHTA and CDR2 FQGNSA. The V segment lost 5 bases and the J segment 6 bases; nucleotides outside the gene matches: 10. CDR3 DNA: TGTGCCAGCAGCCAAGGGACTAGCGGACGCCGGGATACGCAGTATTTT. It translates to CASSQGTSGRRDTQYF.

The chain recombines TRBV9 with TRBJ2-7; TRBD1 agrees at 12 bases. This CDR3 comprises 16 residues. The ends lost 4 bases at V and 7 bases at J; junction bases unmatched: 12. CDR1 SGDLS and CDR2 YYNGEE come from the germline V gene. CDR3 region: CASSFNPGQGAEEQYF. The CDR3 DNA reads TGTGCCAGCAGCTTCAACCCGGGACAGGGGGCGGAGGAGCAGTACTTC.

The rearrangement links TRBV7-3 to TRBJ1-1; weak D call: TRBD1 (5 bases). Between the trimmed V and J ends, which lost 1 base and 0 bases, there was a span of 18 bases. Germline assignment: CDR1 SGHTA and CDR2 FQGTGA. CDR3 length: 18 amino acids. CDR3 bases: TGTGCCAGCAGCTTAATCGGTGGGGCGGAATCCGTGAACACTGAAGCTTTCTTT. It is translated as CASSLIGGAESVNTEAFF.

This clone was counted a single time. J is TRBJ1-2 and V is TRBV10-3; a possible D gene is TRBD1 (5 bases). Germline CDR1 is ENHRY and CDR2 is SYGVKD. Trimming removed 0 bases at V and 8 bases at J, with 16 bases between. The CDR3 sequence is 15 residues long. DNA of the CDR3: TGTGCCATCAGTGAGTCGGGGGTTGGTACAGAAGGCTACACCTTC. Translated: CAISESGVGTEGYTF.

The chain carries TRBV30 and TRBJ1-1; D gene uncertain. Germline CDR1 and CDR2: GTSNPN and SVGIG (reference sequence). CDR3 length: 13 amino acids. Trimming cost V 3 bases and J 6 bases, with 14 bases left between them. The CDR3 sequence: CAWSRDRRSEAFF. DNA of the CDR3: TGTGCCTGGAGCCGGGATCGACGGTCTGAAGCTTTCTTT.

The V call is TRBV14, the J call TRBJ2-1; D is uncertain. Per germline, CDR1 SGHDN and CDR2 FVKESK. V was trimmed by 2 bases and J by 3 bases, leaving 11 bases between them. The CDR3 runs 15 residues. The CDR3 nucleotides read TGTGCCAGCAGCCAATTTAGCTTGAGCTACAATGAGCAGTTCTTC. Residues: CASSQFSLSYNEQFF. Combining the CDR3 with reference TRBV14 and TRBJ2-1 gives the whole variable domain EAGVTQFPSHSVIEKGQTVTLRCDPISGHDNLYWYRRVMGKEIKFLLHFVKESKQDESGMPNNRFLAERTGGTYSTLKVQPAELEDSGVYFCASSQFSLSYNEQFFGPGTRLTVL.

V usage is TRBV5-1 and J usage is TRBJ2-7; 7 nucleotides agree with TRBD1. CDR1 and CDR2 (germline): SGHRS, YFSETQ. The CDR3 length is 14 residues. J was trimmed by 0 bases and V by 4 bases; bases with no gene match: 4. The CDR3 reads CASSTRQGSYEQYF. CDR3 nucleotides: TGCGCCAGCAGCACCCGACAGGGCTCCTACGAGCAGTACTTC.

The rearrangement uses TRBV30 and TRBJ2-1; D may be TRBD2 (6 bases). Per germline, CDR1 GTSNPN and CDR2 SVGIG (reference sequence). The CDR3 extends over 13 amino acids. Trimming stripped 3 bases from V and 7 bases from J, with 13 bases between. This CDR3 reads CAWRRGLGNEQFF. Written as DNA, the CDR3 is TGTGCCTGGAGACGGGGGTTAGGAAATGAGCAGTTCTTC.

The CDR3 region has the DNA TGCGCCAGCAGCCAAGAGTTTAGCGGGAGGGAGACCCAGTACTTC. It is translated as CASSQEFSGRETQYF. The V gene is TRBV4-3, the J gene TRBJ2-5, with 10 bases lining up with TRBD2. After removal of 0 bases from V and 5 bases from J, the junction contained 3 bases not matched to a gene. The CDR3 spans 15 residues. The germline V gene encodes CDR1 LGHNA and CDR2 YSLEER.

This chain links TRBV7-9 with TRBJ2-5; D ambiguous. CDR3 length equals 13 residues. The germline CDR1 and CDR2 sequences are SEHNR and FQNEAQ (reference sequence). V dropped 7 bases and J dropped 5 bases, with 14 bases sitting between them. In DNA form, the CDR3 reads TGTGCCAGCACATCCCCCGGGCGGGAGACCCAGTACTTC. This encodes CASTSPGRETQYF.